One and the same sample provided the 23 T cell receptor beta chains below, sequenced in a study of CD8 T cells in ankylosing spondylitis. TCRdb re-analysed the 5' RACE reads in MiXCR, keeping a single row per CDR3 protein. The sample shows 250,000 to 300,000 distinct CDR3 sequences, about 19% of them seen only once. The sequenced sample was blood, either unsorted or a sorted T cell fraction (not recorded which). The receptors derive from a male donor with ankylosing spondylitis or in good health (not recorded which).

This clonotype was recorded many times. The chain carries TRBV29-1 and TRBJ1-1, with no clear D. The V end was cut by 4 bases, the J end by 5 bases, with 20 bases between. Germline-derived CDR1 and CDR2 are SQVTM and ANQGSEA. The CDR3 loop spans 15 amino acids. CDR3: CSVVIWTTMGTEAFF. CDR3 DNA: TGCAGCGTTGTTATTTGGACCACAATGGGGACTGAAGCTTTCTTT.

This clonotype was counted between two and nine times. The chain employs TRBV7-2 and TRBJ2-5; the match to TRBD2 covers 12 bases. Germline loops: CDR1 SGHTA, CDR2 FQGNSA. The CDR3 consists of 16 residues. With 5 bases clipped from V and 4 bases from J, the junction kept 8 bases outside the gene matches. The CDR3 sequence: CASSGRLAGVGETQYF. CDR3 nucleotide sequence: TGTGCCAGCAGCGGACGACTAGCGGGAGTGGGAGAGACCCAGTACTTC. Combining the CDR3 with reference TRBV7-2 and TRBJ2-5 gives the whole variable domain GAGVSQSPSNKVTEKGKDVELRCDPISGHTALYWYRQSLGQGLEFLIYFQGNSAPDKSGLPSDRFSAERTGGSVSTLTIQRTQQEDSAVYLCASSGRLAGVGETQYFGPGTRLLVL.

The table lists this clonotype with a few counts. J is TRBJ2-3 and V is TRBV24-1, with 9 bases identical to TRBD1. Trimming cost V 6 bases and J 6 bases; bases outside gene matches: 12. Germline-derived CDR1 and CDR2 are KGHDR and SFDVKD. CDR3 length: 16 residues. CDR3 nucleotides: TGTGCCACCAGTCGGAGGACAGGGGCGCCAAGGGATACGCAGTATTTT. It yields the protein CATSRRTGAPRDTQYF.

The table lists this clonotype with a few counts. V usage is TRBV7-9 and J usage is TRBJ1-1; D is unresolved. This CDR3 is 14 amino acids long. With 4 bases removed from V and 1 base from J, the gap between germline ends came to 10 bases. Germline-derived CDR1 and CDR2 are SEHNR and FQNEAQ (reference sequence). The CDR3 DNA follows: TGTGCCAGCAGCTACCTAACAGAGAACACTGAAGCTTTCTTT. This gives the protein CASSYLTENTEAFF.

This sequence joins TRBV7-2 and TRBJ1-1; D is ambiguous. V lost 8 bases to trimming and J lost 0 bases, with 10 bases between them. The CDR3 has 13 residues. Germline values: CDR1 SGHTA, CDR2 FQGNSA. CDR3 DNA: TGTGCCAGCTTATCGTCGGTGAACACTGAAGCTTTCTTT. Its protein is CASLSSVNTEAFF.

This clonotype was seen a few times. The V gene is TRBV7-2, the J gene TRBJ2-5, with D tentatively TRBD1 (5 bases). CDR1 SGHTA and CDR2 FQGNSA come from the germline V gene. The germline V and J ends were trimmed by 2 bases and 2 bases, with 9 bases remaining between them. The CDR3 length is 14 residues. The chain's CDR3 is CASSLNGAQETQYF. In nucleotides, the CDR3 is TGTGCCAGCAGCTTAAATGGGGCACAAGAGACCCAGTACTTC.

This clonotype turned up a few times. The chain uses TRBV20-1 and TRBJ2-1; D might be TRBD2 (6 bases). The CDR3 runs 16 residues. V was pared by 1 base and J by 7 bases, with 20 bases between. Germline V gene lookup returns CDR1 DFQATT and CDR2 SNEGSKA (reference sequence). Here the CDR3 DNA reads TGCAGTGCTAGAGGCGGGTGGCGGGATCGGCGGAATGAGCAGTTCTTC. Residues: CSARGGWRDRRNEQFF.

With regard to this clonotype: A read error may produce the germline difference seen at one junction end. The rearrangement links TRBV6-1 to TRBJ1-2; 9 bases are shared with TRBD1. This CDR3 spans 16 amino acids. Germline V gene sequence: CDR1 MNHNS, CDR2 SASEGT. The CDR3 DNA sequence: TGTGCCAGCAGTAGAGGACAGGGGATAGCTAACTATGACTACACCTTC. Its protein is CASSRGQGIANYDYTF.

The chain employs TRBV2 and TRBJ2-7; D possibly corresponds to TRBD1 (6 bases). The germline CDR1 and CDR2 sequences are SNHLY and FYNNEI. CDR3 length equals 12 residues. Between the trimmed V and J ends, which lost 6 bases and 2 bases, there was a span of 8 bases. CDR3 sequence: CASRKGAYEQYV. DNA for the CDR3: TGTGCCAGCAGGAAGGGGGCCTACGAGCAGTACGTC.

V and J are TRBV6-5 and TRBJ2-5, with a weak D call TRBD2 (5 bases). There are 12 residues in the CDR3. Trimming cost V 8 bases and J 4 bases, with 11 bases left between them. The germline CDR1 and CDR2 sequences are MNHEY and SVGAGI. The CDR3 region has the DNA TGTGCCAGCCCGGACGGGGTAGAGACCCAGTACTTC. Its protein is CASPDGVETQYF.

This clonotype came up a few times. The V gene is TRBV10-3, the J gene TRBJ2-2, with 9 nucleotides matching TRBD1. Germline CDR1 reads ENHRY; CDR2 reads SYGVKD. Losses at the gene ends were 3 bases for V and 5 bases for J; bases not matched to a gene: 13. The CDR3 length is 18 residues. The CDR3 sequence is CAISDYDRDRVPTGELFF. The CDR3 bases are TGTGCCATCAGTGACTATGACCGGGACAGGGTCCCTACCGGGGAGCTGTTTTTT.

The chain is built from TRBV5-1 and TRBJ1-1; 10 bases line up with TRBD1. Per germline, CDR1 SGHRS and CDR2 YFSETQ. The CDR3 length is 15 residues. J gave up 5 bases and V 5 bases, and 9 bases lay outside the gene matches. The CDR3 reads CASSFSGTGETEAFF. DNA for the CDR3: TGCGCCAGCAGTTTCTCCGGGACAGGGGAGACTGAAGCTTTCTTT.

The gene calls are TRBV28 and TRBJ2-3; D call uncertain. The germline V and J ends were trimmed by 6 bases and 4 bases, with 11 bases remaining between them. CDR3 length: 13 amino acids. CDR1 is MDHEN, CDR2 SYDVKM, per germline. CDR3 amino acids: CASSPRAADTQYF. CDR3 DNA sequence: TGTGCCAGCAGCCCCCGAGCAGCAGATACGCAGTATTTT.

This clonotype has a handful of counts. The genes are TRBV12-3 or TRBV12-4 and TRBJ1-2, with D hard to call. The germline V and J ends were trimmed by 2 bases and 2 bases, with 6 bases remaining between them. This CDR3 is 13 amino acids long. CDR3 protein: CASSLQENYGYTF. For the CDR3, the DNA is TGTGCCAGCAGTTTACAGGAGAACTATGGCTACACCTTC.

This clonotype was counted at least ten times. The V gene is TRBV29-1, the J gene TRBJ1-3; 10 nucleotides match TRBD1. Germline V lookup: CDR1 SQVTM, CDR2 ANQGSEA. Trimming at V came to 5 bases and at J to 0 bases, leaving 4 bases not matched to a gene. This CDR3 has 15 amino acids. The CDR3 protein is CSVRTGGASGNTIYF. The CDR3 DNA reads TGCAGCGTTAGGACAGGGGGAGCCTCTGGAAACACCATATATTTT. Full variable domain (missing parts from reference TRBV29-1 and TRBJ1-3): SAVISQKPSRDICQRGTSLTIQCQVDSQVTMMFWYRQQPGQSLTLIATANQGSEATYESGFVIDKFPISRPNLTFSTLTVSNMSPEDSSIYLCSVRTGGASGNTIYFGEGSWLTVV.

As for this clonotype: One end of the junction does not line up with germline, which may come from a read error. V is TRBV5-1 and J is TRBJ2-5; TRBD2 agrees at 12 bases. Germline CDR1 is SGHRS and CDR2 is YFSETQ. This CDR3 spans 15 amino acids. CDR3 in amino acids: CVSSLVLAGGETQYF. The CDR3 DNA follows: TGCGTCAGCAGCTTGGTACTAGCGGGAGGTGAGACCCAGTACTTC.

This clonotype occurred a few times. The V and J genes are TRBV3-1 and TRBJ1-6; no firm D call. Germline assignment: CDR1 LGHDT and CDR2 YNNKEL (reference sequence). The CDR3 covers 18 residues. Trimming took 4 bases from V and 7 from J, leaving 23 bases between them. The CDR3 DNA sequence: TGTGCCAGCAGCCCGGGCGTTTTGGGGTTGCCCTTGAATTCACCCCTCCACTTT. Translation: CASSPGVLGLPLNSPLHF. Together with reference TRBV3-1 and TRBJ1-6, the CDR3 gives the full variable domain: DTAVSQTPKYLVTQMGNDKSIKCEQNLGHDTMYWYKQDSKKFLKIMFSYNNKELIINETVPNRFSPKSPDKAHLNLHINSLELGDSAVYFCASSPGVLGLPLNSPLHFGNGTRLTVT.

The chain uses TRBV12-3 or TRBV12-4 and TRBJ1-2, with D tentatively TRBD1 (5 bases). This CDR3 has 14 amino acids. With 8 bases removed from V and 3 bases from J, the gap between germline ends came to 16 bases. The CDR3 loop is CASFRSGTHYGYTF. CDR3 sequence (DNA): TGTGCCAGCTTCCGATCCGGGACGCACTATGGCTACACCTTC.

The chain has TRBV18 and TRBJ2-5, with D tentatively TRBD2 (5 bases). CDR1 and CDR2 (germline): KGHSH, LQKENI. Trimming removed 2 bases from V and 2 bases from J, with 15 bases in between. The CDR3 contains 16 residues. CDR3 loop: CASSPRAYSGQETQYF. The CDR3 bases are TGTGCCAGCTCACCAAGGGCTTATTCGGGGCAAGAGACCCAGTACTTC.

This clonotype was seen only a few times. The chain carries TRBV5-1 and TRBJ2-2, with a tentative D call TRBD1 (5 bases). CDR1 SGHRS and CDR2 YFSETQ come from the germline V gene. V was shortened by 0 bases and J by 2 bases, with 8 bases between the two germline ends. The CDR3 has 15 amino acids. In DNA form, the CDR3 reads TGCGCCAGCAGCTTGGGACAGATTAACACCGGGGAGCTGTTTTTT. Encoded protein: CASSLGQINTGELFF.

This clonotype was seen ten or more times. The V gene is TRBV5-1, the J gene TRBJ2-1; no definite D call. V gave up 0 bases and J gave up 5 bases, with 3 bases separating them. This CDR3 is 12 amino acids long. Germline values: CDR1 SGHRS, CDR2 YFSETQ. CDR3 sequence: CASSLANNEQFF. Written as DNA, the CDR3 is TGCGCCAGCAGCTTGGCAAACAATGAGCAGTTCTTC.

This clonotype was detected a few times. The CDR3 is CASSQGGPGELFF. Here the CDR3 DNA reads TGTGCCAGCAGCCAAGGGGGCCCGGGGGAGCTGTTTTTT. V and J are TRBV3-1 and TRBJ2-2; TRBD1 might be the D (5 bases). The CDR3 loop spans 13 amino acids. Deletions cut 1 base from V and 8 bases from J, with 8 bases between. Germline loops: CDR1 LGHDT, CDR2 YNNKEL (reference sequence).

V is TRBV20-1 and J is TRBJ1-3; D call uncertain. Germline CDR1 DFQATT, CDR2 SNEGSKA (reference sequence). The CDR3 loop spans 14 amino acids. The V gene lost 6 bases and the J gene lost 0 bases, with 12 bases spanning the gap. DNA for the CDR3: TGCAGTGCCCCCGACAAAAGCTCTGGAAACACCATATATTTT. Its protein product is CSAPDKSSGNTIYF.